This TCR beta chain is drawn from a study of shared clonotypes between healthy human individuals. TCRdb keeps only in-frame clones here, not all; method: immunoSEQ multiplex PCR. The sample lists around 700,000 clones, 92% occurring once. The naive CD8 population came from CD45RO-negative cells selected for CCR7, without terminally differentiated effector memory CD45RA+ cells. From germline, CDR1 is MDHEN and CDR2 SYDVKM. V was clipped by 1 base and J by 1 base; unmatched bases: 2. The CDR3 extends over 15 amino acids. The sequence was collected from a man aged 25 to 45 in good health. The chain uses TRBV28 and TRBJ2-7; 9 bases are a match to TRBD2. Specimen: naive CD8+ T cells sorted from blood. The CDR3, as DNA: TGTGCCAGCAGTTTATATCTAGCGGGGTCCTACGAGCAGTACTTC. It is translated as CASSLYLAGSYEQYF.